The rows below give T cell receptor beta chains drawn from one sample of a study of blood T cell repertoires in COVID-19. TCRdb's table, derived via immunoSEQ multiplex PCR, lists solely in-frame clones and lacks some. The table shows roughly 400,000 clones, with roughly 88% occurring only once. Sequencing used PBMCs or T cells enriched from blood (not recorded which). The receptors shown here come from a woman aged 40 to 49 with acute COVID-19. Both conserved end residues are part of each CDR3. A D gene is named only where the DNA matches it firmly. Clone size is given for some rows only: seen once, a few or many times, or a class if the clone is expanded.

-,few,TRBV18,TRBJ1-3,CASSPTGSSGNTIYF,TGTGCCAGCTCGCCGACAGGAAGCTCTGGAAACACCATATATTTT
TRBD2,-,TRBV5-1,TRBJ2-7,CASSLAWTSGYEQYF,TGCGCCAGCAGCTTGGCCTGGACTAGCGGGTACGAGCAGTACTTC
-,-,TRBV19,TRBJ1-1,CASSYGGSTEAFF,TGTGCCAGTAGTTACGGGGGGTCCACTGAAGCTTTCTTT
TRBD1,-,TRBV30,TRBJ1-5,CAWSRGPNQPQHF,TGTGCCTGGAGTAGGGGGCCCAATCAGCCCCAGCATTTT
TRBD1,-,TRBV11-2,TRBJ2-1,CASSPGRGLGEQFF,TGTGCCAGCAGCCCGGGTAGGGGGCTAGGTGAGCAGTTCTTC
-,-,TRBV11-2,TRBJ1-3,CASSLDLAGAGNTIYF,TGTGCCAGCAGCTTAGATCTCGCAGGGGCGGGAAACACCATATATTTT
-,once,TRBV11-2,TRBJ2-3,CASSLDVAGAQDTQYF,TGTGCCAGCAGCTTAGATGTGGCAGGGGCGCAAGATACGCAGTATTTT
TRBD1,-,TRBV5-5,TRBJ1-1,CASSLEGAGGWAEAFF,TGTGCCAGCAGCTTGGAGGGGGCAGGGGGCTGGGCTGAAGCTTTCTTT
TRBD1,-,TRBV5-1,TRBJ2-7,CASSLGGTGVIEQYF,TGCGCCAGCAGCTTGGGGGGGACAGGGGTCATCGAGCAGTACTTC
-,-,TRBV10-3,TRBJ1-1,CAISTTREMNTEAFF,TGTGCCATCAGTACAACCAGGGAAATGAACACTGAAGCTTTCTTT
-,-,TRBV6-6,TRBJ1-2,CASSPQQGGRNTF,TGTGCCAGCAGTCCCCAGCAGGGCGGACGGAACACCTTC
TRBD1,-,TRBV15,TRBJ1-3,CATSRDSTGEVF,TGTGCCACCAGCAGAGATTCGACAGGGGAAGTTTTT
TRBD1,-,TRBV18,TRBJ2-7,CASSPWDRSEQYF,TGTGCCAGCTCACCTTGGGACAGGTCCGAGCAGTACTTC
TRBD2,-,TRBV10-3,TRBJ2-2,CATTAGGPRTGELFF,TGTGCCACCACAGCGGGGGGGCCTCGCACCGGGGAGCTGTTTTTT
-,-,TRBV6-1,TRBJ1-2,CASSDQAGAYGYTF,TGTGCCAGCAGTGATCAAGCAGGGGCATATGGCTACACCTTC
TRBD2,-,TRBV6-1,TRBJ2-1,CASSEGDFGQLVILTSGGVNEQFF,TGTGCCAGCAGTGAAGGGGATTTCGGACAACTAGTAATCTTGACTAGCGGGGGAGTCAATGAGCAGTTCTTC
-,-,TRBV2,TRBJ1-2,CASKGDGPAYGYTF,TGTGCCAGTAAGGGGGACGGCCCAGCCTATGGCTACACCTTC
TRBD1,-,TRBV5-1,TRBJ2-5,CASSSSRGETQYF,TGCGCCAGCAGCTCTTCCAGGGGGGAGACCCAGTACTTC
-,-,TRBV5-6,TRBJ2-7,CASSLDGGIYYEQYF,TGTGCCAGCAGCTTGGATGGCGGGATCTATTACGAGCAGTACTTC
-,-,TRBV6-6,TRBJ1-1,CASSWSREGTEAFF,TGTGCCAGCAGTTGGTCCAGGGAGGGAACTGAAGCTTTCTTT
-,-,TRBV27,TRBJ1-4,CASSDLGGPVGEKLFF,TGTGCCAGCAGTGATCTCGGCGGGCCTGTGGGTGAAAAACTGTTTTTT
TRBD1,-,TRBV9,TRBJ1-2,CASSVGQGVYGYTF,TGTGCCAGCAGCGTAGGACAGGGTGTCTATGGCTACACCTTC
TRBD1,-,TRBV5-1,TRBJ1-2,CASSPGTGSGYTF,TGCGCCAGCAGCCCGGGGACAGGGAGTGGCTACACCTTC
TRBD2,-,TRBV7-9,TRBJ2-1,CASSRGLAVFEQFF,TGTGCCAGCAGCCGGGGACTAGCGGTATTTGAGCAGTTCTTC
-,-,TRBV30,TRBJ1-5,CAWSWGDNQPQHF,TGTGCCTGGAGTTGGGGGGACAATCAGCCCCAGCATTTT
-,-,TRBV19,TRBJ1-4,CASSMRGTNEKLFF,TGTGCCAGTAGTATGCGGGGCACGAATGAAAAACTGTTTTTT
TRBD2,-,TRBV5-1,TRBJ2-3,CASSLVAGTDTQYF,TGCGCCAGCAGCTTGGTAGCGGGAACAGATACGCAGTATTTT
TRBD1,-,TRBV7-9,TRBJ1-4,CASSLRQGDEKLFF,TGTGCCAGCAGCCTAAGACAGGGGGACGAAAAACTGTTTTTT
-,-,TRBV27,TRBJ1-1,CASSPLQGYTEAFF,TGTGCCAGCAGCCCGCTACAGGGTTACACTGAAGCTTTCTTT
-,-,TRBV6-6,TRBJ1-5,CASSPRTRSRSNQPQHF,TGTGCCAGCAGTCCTCGGACACGTTCGAGGAGCAATCAGCCCCAGCATTTT
-,many,TRBV19,TRBJ1-2,CASSMDEATGSNYGYTF,TGTGCCAGTAGTATGGACGAAGCGACAGGTTCTAACTATGGCTACACCTTC
-,-,TRBV7-9,TRBJ2-5,CASSYSQGQEETQYF,TGTGCCAGCAGCTACAGCCAGGGCCAAGAAGAGACCCAGTACTTC
TRBD1,once,TRBV30,TRBJ2-7,CAWSSGQGFYEQYF,TGTGCCTGGAGCTCGGGACAGGGGTTCTACGAGCAGTACTTC
-,-,TRBV3-1/TRBV3-2,TRBJ2-5,CASSQAGSWTQETQYF,TGTGCCAGCAGCCAAGCCGGGAGTTGGACACAAGAGACCCAGTACTTC
TRBD2,once,TRBV5-4,TRBJ2-3,CASSLAFTSGLGDTQYF,TGTGCCAGCAGCTTGGCTTTTACTAGCGGGCTCGGGGATACGCAGTATTTT
-,-,TRBV5-1,TRBJ2-1,CASSFQQIDNEQFF,TGCGCCAGCAGCTTCCAACAGATTGACAATGAGCAGTTCTTC
-,-,TRBV25-1,TRBJ2-2,CASSEFSGDTGELFF,TGTGCCAGCAGTGAATTTTCAGGGGACACCGGGGAGCTGTTTTTT
-,-,TRBV5-6,TRBJ2-1,CASSRIPGQGWNEQFF,TGTGCCAGCAGCCGAATTCCGGGGCAGGGGTGGAATGAGCAGTTCTTC
-,-,TRBV4-1,TRBJ2-7,CASSQFFRGYEQYF,TGCGCCAGCAGCCAATTCTTCAGGGGCTACGAGCAGTACTTC
TRBD1,once,TRBV7-6,TRBJ1-3,CASSPRDRVSGNTIYF,TGTGCCAGCAGTCCGCGGGACAGGGTCTCTGGAAACACCATATATTTT
TRBD1,-,TRBV5-6,TRBJ1-2,CASSPPGTENYGYTF,TGTGCCAGCAGCCCCCCCGGGACAGAAAACTATGGCTACACCTTC
TRBD1,-,TRBV5-4,TRBJ2-3,CASSLELGLPGQGYTQYF,TGTGCCAGCAGCTTGGAGTTAGGGCTGCCGGGACAGGGATATACGCAGTATTTT
-,-,TRBV5-1,TRBJ1-2,CASRTGGNYGYTF,TGCGCCAGCAGAACAGGTGGTAACTATGGCTACACCTTC
-,-,TRBV5-1,TRBJ2-1,CASSSDVAGTSDEQFF,TGCGCCAGCAGCTCCGACGTGGCGGGGACCTCGGATGAGCAGTTCTTC
TRBD2,-,TRBV9,TRBJ2-7,CASSPVARGGSYEQYF,TGTGCCAGCAGCCCCGTTGCGCGGGGGGGCTCCTACGAGCAGTACTTC
TRBD2,-,TRBV7-9,TRBJ2-5,CASSSRRLAGRETQYF,TGTGCCAGCAGCTCCCGCAGACTAGCGGGGCGAGAGACCCAGTACTTC
-,-,TRBV6-5,TRBJ1-5,CASIMTGVDQPQHF,TGTGCCAGCATTATGACAGGTGTGGATCAGCCCCAGCATTTT
TRBD2,-,TRBV4-2,TRBJ2-5,CASSQDPSGGAETQYF,TGTGCCAGCAGCCAAGACCCCAGCGGGGGGGCAGAGACCCAGTACTTC
-,-,TRBV6-5,TRBJ1-3,CASRRQETSGNTIYF,TGTGCCAGCAGGCGACAGGAAACCTCTGGAAACACCATATATTTT
-,-,TRBV30,TRBJ1-1,CAWNQQDTEAFF,TGTGCCTGGAACCAGCAGGACACTGAAGCTTTCTTT
-,-,TRBV21-1,TRBJ1-2,CASSKVRRTGELSPYGYTF,TGTGCCAGCAGCAAAGTAAGGAGGACAGGGGAACTGTCACCCTATGGCTACACCTTC
-,-,TRBV5-1,TRBJ2-5,CASSLDMAGGETQYF,TGCGCCAGCAGCTTGGATATGGCAGGGGGGGAGACCCAGTACTTC
TRBD2,-,TRBV9,TRBJ2-7,CASRKGLAESYEQYF,TGTGCCAGCAGGAAGGGACTAGCGGAGTCCTACGAGCAGTACTTC
-,-,TRBV9,TRBJ2-6,CASSVRQGRSGANVLTF,TGTGCCAGCAGCGTTAGGCAGGGTCGATCCGGGGCCAACGTCCTGACTTTC
-,-,TRBV5-1,TRBJ1-4,CASRLTGGTNEKLFF,TGCGCCAGCAGACTAACAGGTGGAACTAATGAAAAACTGTTTTTT
-,-,TRBV25-1,TRBJ1-1,CASSDGGLGNTEAFF,TGTGCCAGCAGTGACGGGGGGCTTGGGAACACTGAAGCTTTCTTT
-,-,TRBV5-6,TRBJ2-1,CASSLVKRRSYNEQFF,TGTGCCAGCAGCTTGGTAAAGCGACGCTCCTACAATGAGCAGTTCTTC